This record concerns one T cell receptor beta chain sequence. This entry is derived from a study of OX40 agonist ivuxolimab in advanced cancers. Study background: Ivuxolimab, an agonist antibody against OX40 (CD134), was given to patients. Those enrolled were roughly 85% male, with a mean age of 60 years and ages from roughly 20 to 85.

The CDR3 runs 15 residues. V lost 2 bases and J 0 bases, leaving 12 bases between the germline ends. Germline V lookup: CDR1 SGHNT, CDR2 YYREEE (reference sequence). Produced via immunoSEQ multiplex PCR; TCRdb's table is partial and in-frame only. The table records about 61,000 clones, more than 65% of them present only once. The TCR originated in an adult with an advanced solid tumor such as melanoma, head and neck, liver or kidney cancer. The sample consisted of CD4+ or CD8+ T cells sorted from blood, taken in a trial of the OX40 agonist ivuxolimab. The chain recombines TRBV5-4 with TRBJ2-7; tentatively, D is TRBD2 (5 bases). The CDR3 DNA reads as TGTGCCAGCAGCTTAGGGCCCACTAGCTCCTACGAGCAGTACTTC. This codes for CASSLGPTSSYEQYF.